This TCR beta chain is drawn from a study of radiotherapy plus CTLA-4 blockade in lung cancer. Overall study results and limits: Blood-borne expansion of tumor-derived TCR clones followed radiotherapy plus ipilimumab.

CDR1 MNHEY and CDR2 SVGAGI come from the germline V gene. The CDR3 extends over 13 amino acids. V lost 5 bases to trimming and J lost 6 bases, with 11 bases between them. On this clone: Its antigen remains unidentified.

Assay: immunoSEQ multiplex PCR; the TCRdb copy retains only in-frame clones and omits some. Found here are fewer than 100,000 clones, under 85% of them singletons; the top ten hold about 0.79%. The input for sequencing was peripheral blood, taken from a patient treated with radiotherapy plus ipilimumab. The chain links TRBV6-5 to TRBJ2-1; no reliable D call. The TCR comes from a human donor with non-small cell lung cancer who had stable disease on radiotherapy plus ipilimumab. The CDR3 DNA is TGTGCCAGCAGTGCCCGGAACAGCAATGAGCAGTTCTTC. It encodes CASSARNSNEQFF.